This T cell receptor (beta chain) was observed in a study of cytomegalovirus exposure and HLA in healthy donors. Study context: Later analysis reported that the 110 or so validation repertoires shared the platform of the 600 to 750 first-cohort repertoires. Findings and caveats of the study: Cytomegalovirus status, reportedly, was diagnosed with high specificity and sensitivity by the classifier.

Sequencing used immunoSEQ multiplex PCR; TCRdb keeps in-frame clones, though not all of them. The repertoire has about 250,000 clones, roughly 84% of them found once; the top ten carry around 13%. CDR1 is GTSNPN, CDR2 SVGIG, per germline (reference sequence). V gave up 0 bases and J gave up 3 bases, with 15 bases separating them. The CDR3 extends over 15 amino acids. With respect to this clone: Its antigen remains unidentified.

V and J are TRBV30 and TRBJ2-7; D might be TRBD2 (6 bases). This clonotype was sampled from a man aged 18 to 29 in good health and CMV-seropositive. Sample: PBMCs. The CDR3 reads CAWSVVTRGYYEQYF. CDR3 bases: TGTGCCTGGAGTGTCGTGACTAGAGGGTACTACGAGCAGTACTTC.